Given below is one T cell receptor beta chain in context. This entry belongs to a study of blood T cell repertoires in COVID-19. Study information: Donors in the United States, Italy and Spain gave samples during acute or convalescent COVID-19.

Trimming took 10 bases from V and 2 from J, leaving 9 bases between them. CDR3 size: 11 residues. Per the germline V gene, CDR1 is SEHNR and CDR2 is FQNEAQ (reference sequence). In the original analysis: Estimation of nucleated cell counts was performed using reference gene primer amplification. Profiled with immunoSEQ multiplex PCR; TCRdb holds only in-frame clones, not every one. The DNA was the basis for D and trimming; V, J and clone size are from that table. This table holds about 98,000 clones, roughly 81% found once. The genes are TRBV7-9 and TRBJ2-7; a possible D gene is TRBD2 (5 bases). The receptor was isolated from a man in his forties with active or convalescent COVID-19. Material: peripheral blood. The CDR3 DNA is TGTGCCACCGGGGTAACCTACGAGCAGTACTTC. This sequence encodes CATGVTYEQYF.